Below are 23 T cell receptor beta chains sequenced from a single sample in a study of T-cell reconstitution after alpha-beta-depleted transplantation in children. Construction of the TCRbeta library involved unique molecular identifiers. TCRdb ran MiXCR on the PCR reads and lists one entry per CDR3 protein. The sample lists roughly 100,000 distinct CDR3 sequences; roughly 7.6% were seen once. Here the sequenced sample was PBMCs, taken before TCRalphabeta/CD19-depleted stem cell transplant. Every receptor here comes from a boy between 2 and 10 years old with acute lymphoblastic leukemia, due to receive a stem cell transplant.

This clonotype has ten or more counts. The V gene is TRBV12-3 or TRBV12-4, the J gene TRBJ2-1; the D call may be TRBD1 or TRBD2 (5 bases each). The CDR3 extends over 15 amino acids. V lost 7 bases, J lost 8 bases, and 21 bases lay in between. The CDR3 DNA follows: TGTGCCAGCAACCCTCCGGGGCTGGCCCCGGATGAGCAGTTCTTC. This codes for CASNPPGLAPDEQFF.

Here the CDR3 reads CSVQGPSSYEQYF. The CDR3 DNA follows: TGCAGCGTTCAGGGGCCGAGCTCCTACGAGCAGTACTTC. The chain recombines TRBV29-1 with TRBJ2-7; tentatively, D is TRBD1 (6 bases). The V and J ends lost 5 bases and 0 bases respectively, with 11 bases between them. Per the germline V gene, CDR1 is SQVTM and CDR2 is ANQGSEA. CDR3 size: 13 residues.

The table lists this clonotype with a few counts. The chain employs TRBV9 and TRBJ2-7; 8 bases map to TRBD1. From germline, CDR1 is SGDLS and CDR2 YYNGEE. The CDR3 extends over 12 amino acids. J was trimmed by 1 base and V by 8 bases; bases with no gene match: 2. CDR3 protein: CASGQGSYEQYF. Here the CDR3 DNA reads TGTGCCAGTGGACAGGGTTCCTACGAGCAGTACTTC.

In regard to this clonotype: Relative to the germline gene, one junction end is altered; a read error may explain this. This chain uses TRBV5-1 with TRBJ1-6, with 11 nucleotides matching TRBD1. Germline V gene data show CDR1 as SGHRS and CDR2 as YFSETQ. There are 15 residues in the CDR3. CDR3 protein: CSSSGTGGHNSPLHF. CDR3 DNA sequence: TGCTCCAGCAGCGGGACAGGGGGGCACAATTCACCCCTCCACTTT.

About this clonotype itself: A much larger clone lies one base from this, so it may be a read error. This chain joins TRBV20-1 and TRBJ2-7, with D perhaps matching TRBD1 (5 bases). The germline V gene encodes CDR1 DFQATT and CDR2 SNEGSKA (reference sequence). This CDR3 has 13 amino acids. This CDR3 reads CSARDWQGYDQYF. CDR3 DNA sequence: TGCAGTGCTAGAGATTGGCAGGGCTACGATCAGTACTTC.

This clonotype has ten or more counts. V is TRBV20-1 and J is TRBJ1-1; D ambiguous. Deletions cut 1 base from V and 0 bases from J, with 12 bases between. This CDR3 region has 15 residues. The germline CDR1 and CDR2 sequences are DFQATT and SNEGSKA (reference sequence). For the CDR3, the DNA is TGCAGTGCTAGAGCCCTGCTCTCCATGAACACTGAAGCTTTCTTT. Translating it yields CSARALLSMNTEAFF.

This clonotype was detected only a few times. V usage is TRBV5-1 and J usage is TRBJ1-1; perhaps TRBD1 as D (6 bases). V dropped 0 bases and J dropped 8 bases, with 11 bases sitting between them. The CDR3 totals 13 residues. Germline V lookup: CDR1 SGHRS, CDR2 YFSETQ. CDR3 bases: TGCGCCAGCAGCTTGGGTGCCGGGGGCGAAGCTTTCTTT. Protein: CASSLGAGGEAFF.

This clonotype was picked up many times. The gene calls are TRBV27 and TRBJ2-3; 9 positions match TRBD2. V lost 6 bases and J lost 4; bases outside the gene matches: 20. Per germline, CDR1 MNHEY and CDR2 SMNVEV (reference sequence). The CDR3 totals 19 residues. The CDR3 loop is CASRGLVTAGGPFPDTQYF. CDR3 DNA sequence: TGTGCCAGCAGGGGGCTTGTGACGGCGGGGGGGCCCTTCCCAGATACGCAGTATTTT.

This clonotype was picked up a small number of times. This rearrangement joins TRBV4-2 to TRBJ2-3, with 13 positions matching TRBD2. V gave up 0 bases and J gave up 2 bases; unmatched junction bases: 5. Germline-derived CDR1 and CDR2 are LGHNA and YNFKEQ. The CDR3 totals 18 residues. The CDR3 spells CASSQELAGGPVTDTQYF. For the CDR3, the DNA is TGTGCCAGCAGCCAAGAACTAGCGGGGGGGCCAGTCACAGATACGCAGTATTTT.

This clonotype was seen a handful of times. The chain links TRBV6-5 to TRBJ2-7, with D unclear. Looked up from germline, CDR1 is MNHEY and CDR2 is SVGAGI. The CDR3 runs to 16 residues. Trimming shortened V by 0 bases and J by 1 base, and 13 bases separated the two germline ends. The DNA of the CDR3 is TGTGCCAGCAGTTACTCGTTAGAAGGTCTTTCCTACGAGCAGTACTTC. This sequence encodes CASSYSLEGLSYEQYF.

The chain joins TRBV10-3 to TRBJ2-5, with D possibly being TRBD2 (7 bases). The CDR3 contains 14 residues. Germline-derived CDR1 and CDR2 are ENHRY and SYGVKD. V was pared by 10 bases and J by 2 bases, with 17 bases between. CDR3 sequence: CATRGAAHQETQYF. Here the CDR3 DNA reads TGTGCCACACGGGGGGCAGCCCATCAAGAGACCCAGTACTTC.

The rearrangement uses TRBV6-2 or TRBV6-3 and TRBJ2-5; tentatively, D is TRBD1 (5 bases). The V end lost 4 bases, the J end lost 1 base, and 13 bases lay between the germline ends. The CDR3 length is 15 residues. CDR1 is MNHEY, CDR2 SVGEGT, per germline. CDR3 coding DNA: TGTGCCAGCAGTTTTCCGTTCGACAGCCAAGAGACCCAGTACTTC. Protein product: CASSFPFDSQETQYF.

The table lists this clonotype with a few counts. This chain connects TRBV20-1 to TRBJ1-1, with 9 bases aligning to TRBD1. Trimming removed 0 bases from V and 1 base from J; junction bases left unmatched: 0. From germline, CDR1 is DFQATT and CDR2 SNEGSKA (reference sequence). This CDR3 has 14 residues. The CDR3 reads CSAREDRGNTEAFF. The CDR3 DNA reads TGCAGTGCTAGAGAGGACAGGGGGAACACTGAAGCTTTCTTT.

This chain uses TRBV7-9 with TRBJ2-3; a weak D match, TRBD2 (6 bases). The V gene's germline CDR1 is SEHNR and CDR2 FQNEAQ (reference sequence). V lost 1 base and J lost 5, with 19 bases in between. The CDR3 has 17 residues. Here the CDR3 DNA reads TGTGCCAGCAGCTTAGGGGTCGGCGGGGTGTGGAGAGATACGCAGTATTTT. Protein: CASSLGVGGVWRDTQYF.

This clonotype was recorded many times. The chain employs TRBV10-3 and TRBJ2-5; D unclear. The CDR3 runs to 17 residues. CDR1 is ENHRY, CDR2 SYGVKD, per germline. V lost 0 bases to trimming and J lost 0 bases, with 14 bases between them. This CDR3 is CAISESIGVADQETQYF. The CDR3 region has the DNA TGTGCCATCAGTGAGTCGATTGGAGTAGCCGACCAAGAGACCCAGTACTTC.

This clonotype was seen a handful of times. The chain couples TRBV20-1 to TRBJ2-1; possibly TRBD2 for D (6 bases). Germline loops: CDR1 DFQATT, CDR2 SNEGSKA (reference sequence). The CDR3 totals 13 residues. CDR3 sequence (DNA): TGCAGATCCACCCGCGGGGACTACAATGAGCAGTTCTTC. Translation: CRSTRGDYNEQFF.

This clonotype was counted at least ten times. This chain joins TRBV14 and TRBJ2-5; 7 nucleotides match TRBD1. Trimming cost V 1 base and J 4 bases; bases outside gene matches: 12. Germline CDR1 and CDR2: SGHDN and FVKESK. The CDR3 length is 17 residues. Here the CDR3 DNA reads TGTGCCAGCAGCCAAGGGATGGCAGGGGGAAGGGGAGAGACCCAGTACTTC. This translates into CASSQGMAGGRGETQYF.

The sample holds many counts of this clonotype. V gene TRBV2 combines with J gene TRBJ2-7, with D perhaps assigned TRBD1 or TRBD2 (5 bases each). V was pared by 1 base and J by 6 bases, with 16 bases between. Per germline, CDR1 SNHLY and CDR2 FYNNEI. The CDR3 contains 15 residues. This CDR3 reads CASSEVGTPLLEQYF. CDR3 in DNA: TGTGCCAGCAGTGAAGTGGGGACCCCACTACTCGAGCAGTACTTC.

As concerns this clonotype: A much more abundant neighbour one base away suggests this may be a read error. The rearrangement links TRBV20-1 to TRBJ2-1; D might be TRBD2 (7 bases). There are 16 residues in the CDR3. Germline V gives CDR1 DFQATT, CDR2 SNEGSKA (reference sequence). The V gene lost 4 bases and the J gene lost 0 bases, with 16 bases spanning the gap. The CDR3 region has the DNA TGCAGTGCTATACTAGGGGGGGGAAGCTCCTACAATGAGCAGTTCTTC. As protein: CSAILGGGSSYNEQFF.

Many counts were recorded for this clonotype. Here the CDR3 omits its conserved ending phenylalanine or tryptophan, so a read error is the likely source. The DNA is omitted, as the CDR3 cannot be located on it reliably, and the CDR3 follows TCRdb's listing. The chain recombines TRBV5-5 with TRBJ1-1; the tabulated D call, TRBD1, remains unverified against the DNA. Germline V CDR1 and CDR2: SGHKS, YYEKEE (reference sequence). Termini included, the CDR3 measures 9 amino acids. Here the CDR3 reads CASSSDLAL.

A few counts support this clonotype. The CDR3 is CSARDGSTLYTDTQYF. The CDR3 bases are TGCAGTGCTAGAGATGGTAGCACCCTCTACACAGATACGCAGTATTTT. This chain joins TRBV20-1 and TRBJ2-3, with unresolved D. The length of the CDR3 is 16 residues. Trimming left V 0 bases short and J 2 bases short, with 15 bases between. The germline CDR1 and CDR2 sequences are DFQATT and SNEGSKA (reference sequence).

This clonotype was seen many times. This sequence joins TRBV11-1 and TRBJ2-1; D call uncertain. This CDR3 is built from 13 residues. The V end was cut by 3 bases, the J end by 7 bases, with 10 bases between. Germline V lookup: CDR1 SGHAT, CDR2 FQDESV (reference sequence). The CDR3 region has the DNA TGTGCCAGCAGCTTCGACATAGCTAATGAGCAGTTCTTC. Its protein is CASSFDIANEQFF.

This clonotype was observed at least ten times. This chain links TRBV5-1 with TRBJ2-3; D remains unclear. Germline-derived CDR1 and CDR2 are SGHRS and YFSETQ. This CDR3 spans 13 amino acids. The V end was cut by 0 bases, the J end by 4 bases, with 6 bases between. The CDR3 region has the DNA TGCGCCAGCAGCTTGGAGCCCCCAGATACGCAGTATTTT. Amino acids: CASSLEPPDTQYF.